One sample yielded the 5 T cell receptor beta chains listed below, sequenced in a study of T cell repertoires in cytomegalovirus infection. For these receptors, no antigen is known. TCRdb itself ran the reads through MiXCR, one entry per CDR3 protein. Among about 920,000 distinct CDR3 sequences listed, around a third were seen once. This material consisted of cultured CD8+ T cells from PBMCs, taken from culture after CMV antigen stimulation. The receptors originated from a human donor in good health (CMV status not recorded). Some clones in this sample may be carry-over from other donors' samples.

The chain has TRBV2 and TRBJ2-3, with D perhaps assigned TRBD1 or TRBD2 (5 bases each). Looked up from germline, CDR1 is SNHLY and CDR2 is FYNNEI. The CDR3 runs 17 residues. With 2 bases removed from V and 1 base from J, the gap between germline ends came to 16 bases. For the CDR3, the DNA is TGTGCCAGCAGTGAAACCGGGACGGAAATGGGCACAGATACGCAGTATTTT. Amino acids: CASSETGTEMGTDTQYF. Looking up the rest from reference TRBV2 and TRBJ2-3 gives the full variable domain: EPEVTQTPSHQVTQMGQEVILRCVPISNHLYFYWYRQILGQKVEFLVSFYNNEISEKSEIFDDQFSVERPDGSNFTLKIRSTKLEDSAMYFCASSETGTEMGTDTQYFGPGTRLTVL.

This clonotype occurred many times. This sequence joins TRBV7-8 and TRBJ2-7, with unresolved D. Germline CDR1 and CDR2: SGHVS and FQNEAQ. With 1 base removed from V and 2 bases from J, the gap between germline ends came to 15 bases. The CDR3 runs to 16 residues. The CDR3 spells CASSLGSFGQAYEQYV. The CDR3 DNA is TGTGCCAGCAGCTTAGGTTCGTTTGGGCAGGCCTACGAGCAGTACGTC.

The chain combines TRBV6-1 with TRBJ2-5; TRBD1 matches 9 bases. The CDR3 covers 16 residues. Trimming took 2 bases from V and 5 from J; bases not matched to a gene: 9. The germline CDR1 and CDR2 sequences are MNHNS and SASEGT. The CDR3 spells CASSEQNRGRYETQYF. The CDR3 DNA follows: TGTGCCAGCAGTGAACAAAACAGGGGGCGGTACGAGACCCAGTACTTC.

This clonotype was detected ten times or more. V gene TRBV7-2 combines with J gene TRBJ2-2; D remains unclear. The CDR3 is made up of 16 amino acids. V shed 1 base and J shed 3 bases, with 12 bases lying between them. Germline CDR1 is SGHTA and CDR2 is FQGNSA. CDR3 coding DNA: TGTGCCAGCAGCTTAGATCTAGTCAGGTACACCGGGGAGCTGTTTTTT. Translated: CASSLDLVRYTGELFF.

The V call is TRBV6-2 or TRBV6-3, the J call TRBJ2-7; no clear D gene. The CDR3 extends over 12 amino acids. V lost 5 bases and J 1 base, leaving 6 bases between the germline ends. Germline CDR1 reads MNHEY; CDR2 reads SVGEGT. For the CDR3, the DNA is TGTGCCAGCAGTAATTATTCCTACGAGCAGTACGTC. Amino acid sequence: CASSNYSYEQYV.